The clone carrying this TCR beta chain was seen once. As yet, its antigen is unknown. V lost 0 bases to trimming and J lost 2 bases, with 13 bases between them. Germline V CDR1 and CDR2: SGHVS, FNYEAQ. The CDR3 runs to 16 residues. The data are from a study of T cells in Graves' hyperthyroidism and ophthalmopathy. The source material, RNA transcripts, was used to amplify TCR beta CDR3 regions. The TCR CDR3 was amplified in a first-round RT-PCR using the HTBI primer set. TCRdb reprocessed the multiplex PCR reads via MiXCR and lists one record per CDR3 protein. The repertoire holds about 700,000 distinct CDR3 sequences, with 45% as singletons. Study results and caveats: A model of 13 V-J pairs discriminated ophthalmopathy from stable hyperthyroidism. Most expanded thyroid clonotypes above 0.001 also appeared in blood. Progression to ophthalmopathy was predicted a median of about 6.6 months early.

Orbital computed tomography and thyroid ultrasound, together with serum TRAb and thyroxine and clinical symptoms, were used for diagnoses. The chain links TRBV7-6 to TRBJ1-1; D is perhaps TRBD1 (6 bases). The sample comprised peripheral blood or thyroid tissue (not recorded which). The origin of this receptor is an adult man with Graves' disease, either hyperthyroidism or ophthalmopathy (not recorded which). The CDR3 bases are TGTGCCAGCAGCTTAGCAGGGGGATTTATCAACACTGAAGCTTTCTTT. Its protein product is CASSLAGGFINTEAFF.